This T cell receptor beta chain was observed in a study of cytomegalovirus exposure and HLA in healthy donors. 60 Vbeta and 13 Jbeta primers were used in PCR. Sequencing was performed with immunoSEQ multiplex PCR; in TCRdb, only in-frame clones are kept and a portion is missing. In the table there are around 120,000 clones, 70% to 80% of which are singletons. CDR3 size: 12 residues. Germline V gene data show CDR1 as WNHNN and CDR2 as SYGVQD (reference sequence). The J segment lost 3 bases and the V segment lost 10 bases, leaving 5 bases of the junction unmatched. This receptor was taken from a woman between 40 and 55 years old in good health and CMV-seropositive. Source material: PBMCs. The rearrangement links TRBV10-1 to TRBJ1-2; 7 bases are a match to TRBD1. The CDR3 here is CAIPGQHYGYTF. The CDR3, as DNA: TGCGCCATACCGGGACAGCACTATGGCTACACCTTC.